Listed below are T cell receptor beta chains from one sample, sequenced in a study of response to subunit inactivated influenza vaccine. TCRdb re-called the RT-PCR reads with MiXCR, one entry per CDR3 protein. This sample carries more than 450,000 distinct CDR3 sequences, approximately 10% of them seen once, and the ten largest clones take about 11%. This sample also appeared in a second study, on T cells expressing NK-cell markers.

The sample was PBMCs from blood, taken on the day of vaccination. All receptors derive from a man in his forties or fifties who received an inactivated influenza vaccine. CDR3s leave out the opening cysteine and the closing phenylalanine or tryptophan.

TRBJ2-7,TRBV28,ASSFAGEVKYEQY
TRBJ2-2,TRBV10-3,AISESGMTGTNTGELF
TRBJ1-5,TRBV12-3/TRBV12-4,ASSLGRGLQPQH
TRBJ2-7,TRBV3-1,ASSRGTSASYEQY
TRBJ2-1,TRBV6-5,ASSYSRGRAGEQF
TRBJ2-7,TRBV12-3/TRBV12-4,ASSQGWEQY
TRBJ2-3,TRBV20-1,SARGGSGADTQY
TRBJ2-1,TRBV5-6,ASRSGAFYNEQF
TRBJ2-5,TRBV5-4,ASRRPSEETQY
TRBJ1-2,TRBV20-1,SASPDVYGYT
TRBJ2-7,TRBV9,ASSPGTGGSEQY
TRBJ2-5,TRBV28,ASSLGLAIRETQY
TRBJ1-2,TRBV28,ASSLFTGNSGQGYGYT
TRBJ2-7,TRBV28,ASSLSSGASFSYEQY
TRBJ1-1,TRBV28,ASSLWTGEAF
TRBJ2-7,TRBV20-1,SACHTRDQQY
TRBJ1-6,TRBV10-3,AIREDRGNSPLH
TRBJ2-2,TRBV21-1,ASSKASSLFGELF
TRBJ2-7,TRBV4-3,ASSQDRSSVSYEQY
TRBJ2-7,TRBV6-1,ASTTGQGAYEQY
TRBJ2-3,TRBV7-2,ASSYTGTSGSPDTQY
TRBJ2-1,TRBV12-3/TRBV12-4,ASAISNEQF
TRBJ2-2,TRBV5-1,ASSASGGRNTGELF
TRBJ2-5,TRBV7-9,ASSLDPKETQY
TRBJ2-5,TRBV7-6,ASSPYLDREETQY
TRBJ2-7,TRBV20-1,SAGGSGGLGSYEQY
TRBJ2-7,TRBV19,ASRWAYEQY
TRBJ1-1,TRBV7-2,ASSLWAGLVNTEAF
TRBJ1-6,TRBV12-3/TRBV12-4,ASSLQGFNSPLH
TRBJ2-1,TRBV29-1,SVVALPGPYNEQF
TRBJ2-3,TRBV14,ASSQYFGRADTQY
TRBJ1-1,TRBV11-2,ASSFADRGGITEAF
TRBJ1-2,TRBV6-1,ASSEATFGGNYGYT
TRBJ2-2,TRBV5-1,ASSRGQGGTGELF
TRBJ1-2,TRBV7-9,ASSFVAPRQGGYT
TRBJ2-2,TRBV4-1,ASTGQNLRAGELF
TRBJ2-1,TRBV20-1,SATVSSGESYNEQF
TRBJ2-3,TRBV7-2,ASSFLITDTQY
TRBJ2-3,TRBV2,ASRMDIRPSGSTDTQY
TRBJ2-7,TRBV3-1,ASSQARLAGGYEQY
TRBJ2-7,TRBV2,ASSEAGIPPYEQY
TRBJ2-1,TRBV2,ASSVAQQF
TRBJ2-2,TRBV2,ASSTTETGELF
TRBJ2-7,TRBV20-1,SGTQTAVYEQY
TRBJ2-3,TRBV12-3/TRBV12-4,ASSLGLPGADTQY
TRBJ2-7,TRBV20-1,SALGTNYEQY
TRBJ1-5,TRBV21-1,ASSDSPYNQPQH
TRBJ2-3,TRBV24-1,ATSWTGLETQY
TRBJ2-1,TRBV11-2,ASSLERSASYNEQF